The T cell receptor beta chain under discussion was sequenced for a study of T cells in Graves' hyperthyroidism and ophthalmopathy. Patients were aged 18 to 65, had disease duration under 2 months, and had newly diagnosed hyperthyroidism. PBMCs stemmed from less than 13 ml fresh peripheral blood. There were TCR beta CDR3 regions amplified from RNA transcripts. Using the HTBI primer set, a first-round RT-PCR was run on the TCR CDR3. TCRdb re-derived calls from the multiplex PCR reads in MiXCR, one entry per CDR3 protein. The sample consists of roughly 720,000 distinct CDR3 sequences, roughly 17% of them appearing once. The V gene end was trimmed by 5 bases and the J gene end by 0 bases; junction bases not matched to a gene: 7. The CDR3 is made up of 15 amino acids. Germline V gives CDR1 MDHEN, CDR2 SYDVKM. Study-wide results and caveats: Researchers found most expanded thyroid clonotypes above 0.001 in blood as well.

This clonotype occurred many times. Its specificity is unknown. The sequence derives from a man in his fifties with Graves' hyperthyroidism. The material sequenced was blood. This chain connects TRBV28 to TRBJ2-7; 7 bases are a match to TRBD1. DNA for the CDR3: TGTGCCAGCAGTCCCGGGACAGACCTCTCCTACGAGCAGTACTTC. Its protein product is CASSPGTDLSYEQYF.